This T cell receptor (beta chain) was recovered during a study of PD-L1 blockade in urothelial cancer. Turning to the study itself: Males with bladder-origin urothelial cancer made up about 85% of the roughly 29 patients. Median T cell yield from blood was approximately 150,000.

TCRdb's copy holds only in-frame clones and misses some; the assay was immunoSEQ multiplex PCR. The table lists more than 50,000 clones, about 80% of them singletons. Patients suffered from locally advanced or metastatic urothelial carcinoma. The sample was PBMCs, taken around atezolizumab (anti-PD-L1) treatment. This receptor was taken from a man between 65 and 85 years old with urothelial cancer.

CDR3 bases: TGTGCCAGCAGCTTAGGATCGGGAGACAATCAGCCCCAGCATTTT. The encoded protein is CASSLGSGDNQPQHF. The V gene is TRBV7-6, the J gene TRBJ1-5; no clear D gene. Between the trimmed V and J ends, which lost 1 base and 3 bases, there was a span of 10 bases. The CDR3 runs 15 residues. Germline V lookup: CDR1 SGHVS, CDR2 FNYEAQ.